One T cell receptor (beta chain) is described in this entry. Its specificity is not known. Each sample contributed approximately 94,000 TCR templates to the assay. Repertoires were generated with immunoSEQ multiplex PCR, while TCRdb's copy carries only in-frame clones and drops some. The sample shows approximately 100,000 clones, about 90% of them seen only once. These data originate in a study of siplizumab effects on memory and regulatory T cells. Study results and limitations: In controls, about 28% of mappable alloreactive CD4+ clones were Treg-derived on average, versus around 71% with siplizumab. Alloreactive sequences tracing back to unstimulated CD4+ memory cells were significantly reduced by siplizumab. In unstimulated cells, naive T cells appeared more diverse than memory T cells and seemed major alloresponse contributors.

The CDR3 covers 14 residues. From germline, CDR1 is KGHSH and CDR2 LQKENI. V was clipped by 2 bases and J by 1 base, with 7 bases between them. V gene TRBV18 combines with J gene TRBJ2-3, with D possibly called TRBD1 or TRBD2 (5 bases each). Input material: Tregs sorted from blood. This clonotype was sampled from a human donor in good health. The CDR3 DNA reads TGTGCCAGCTCACCAGGGACCGGCACAGATACGCAGTATTTT. This encodes CASSPGTGTDTQYF.